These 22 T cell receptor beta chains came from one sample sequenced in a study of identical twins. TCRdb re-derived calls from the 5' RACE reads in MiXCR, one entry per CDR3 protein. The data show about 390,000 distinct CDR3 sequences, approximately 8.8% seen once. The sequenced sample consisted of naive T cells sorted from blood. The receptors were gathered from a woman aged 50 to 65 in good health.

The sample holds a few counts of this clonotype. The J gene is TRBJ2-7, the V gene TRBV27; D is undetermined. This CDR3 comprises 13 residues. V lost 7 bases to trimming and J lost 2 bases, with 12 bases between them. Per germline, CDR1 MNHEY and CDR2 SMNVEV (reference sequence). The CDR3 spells CASTGLGAYEQYF. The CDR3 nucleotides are TGTGCCAGCACTGGCCTTGGCGCCTACGAGCAGTACTTC.

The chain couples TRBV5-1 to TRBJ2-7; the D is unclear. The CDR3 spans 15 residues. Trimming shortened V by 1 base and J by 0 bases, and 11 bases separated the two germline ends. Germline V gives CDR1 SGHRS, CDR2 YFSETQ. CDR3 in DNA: TGCGCCAGCAGCTTGAACCCAGAGAGCTCCTACGAGCAGTACTTC. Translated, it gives CASSLNPESSYEQYF.

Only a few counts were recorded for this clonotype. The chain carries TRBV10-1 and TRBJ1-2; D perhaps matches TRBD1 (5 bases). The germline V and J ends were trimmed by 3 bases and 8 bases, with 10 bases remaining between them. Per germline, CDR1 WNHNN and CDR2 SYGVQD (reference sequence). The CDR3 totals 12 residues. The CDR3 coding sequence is TGCGCCAGCAGTGACGGGGGTTTCGGCTACACCTTC. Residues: CASSDGGFGYTF.

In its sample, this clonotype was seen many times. The CDR3 region is CASHPKSGSQETQYF. CDR3 DNA: TGTGCCAGCCATCCTAAAAGCGGGAGCCAAGAGACCCAGTACTTC. V is TRBV25-1 and J is TRBJ2-5; TRBD2 matches 8 bases. The CDR3 has 15 residues. From germline, CDR1 is MGHDK and CDR2 SYGVNS. The V and J ends lost 8 bases and 1 base, in that order; junction bases with no gene match: 9.

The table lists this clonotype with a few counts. CDR3: CSASSDSNQPQHF. CDR3 in DNA: TGCAGTGCTAGTAGTGATAGCAATCAGCCCCAGCATTTT. The chain couples TRBV20-1 to TRBJ1-5; no clear D gene. This CDR3 spans 13 amino acids. Germline CDR1 and CDR2: DFQATT and SNEGSKA (reference sequence). V was trimmed by 3 bases and J by 0 bases, leaving 6 bases between them.

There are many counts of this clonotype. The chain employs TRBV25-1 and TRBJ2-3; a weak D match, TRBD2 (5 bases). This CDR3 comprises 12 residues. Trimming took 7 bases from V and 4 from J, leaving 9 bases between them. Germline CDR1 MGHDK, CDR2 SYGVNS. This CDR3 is CASTGVADTQYF. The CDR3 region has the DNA TGTGCCAGCACCGGGGTCGCAGATACGCAGTATTTT.

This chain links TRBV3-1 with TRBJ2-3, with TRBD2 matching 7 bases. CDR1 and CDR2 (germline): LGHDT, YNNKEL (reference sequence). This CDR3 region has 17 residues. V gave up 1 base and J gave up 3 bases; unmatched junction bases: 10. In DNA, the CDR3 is TGTGCCAGCAGCCAAGGCCCGGGACTACTCCTAACAGATACGCAGTATTTT. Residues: CASSQGPGLLLTDTQYF.

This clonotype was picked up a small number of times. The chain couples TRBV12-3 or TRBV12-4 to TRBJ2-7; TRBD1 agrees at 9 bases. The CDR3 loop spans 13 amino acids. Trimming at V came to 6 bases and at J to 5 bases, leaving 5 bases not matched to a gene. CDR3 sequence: CASSRTGAHEQYF. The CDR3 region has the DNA TGTGCCAGCAGCAGGACAGGGGCCCACGAGCAGTACTTC.

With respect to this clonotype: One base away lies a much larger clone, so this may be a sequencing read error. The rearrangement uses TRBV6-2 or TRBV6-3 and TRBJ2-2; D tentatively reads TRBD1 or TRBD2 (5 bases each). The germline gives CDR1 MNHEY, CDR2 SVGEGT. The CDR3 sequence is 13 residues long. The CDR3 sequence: CASSRLPTGDLFF. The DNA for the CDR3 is TGTGCCAGCAGTCGACTACCCACCGGGGACCTGTTTTTT.

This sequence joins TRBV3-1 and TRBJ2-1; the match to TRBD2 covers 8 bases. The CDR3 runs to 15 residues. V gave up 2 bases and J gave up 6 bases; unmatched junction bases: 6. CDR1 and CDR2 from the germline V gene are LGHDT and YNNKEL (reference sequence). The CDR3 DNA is TGTGCCAGCAGCCAAACCCCGACTAGCGTCAATGAGCAGTTCTTC. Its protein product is CASSQTPTSVNEQFF.

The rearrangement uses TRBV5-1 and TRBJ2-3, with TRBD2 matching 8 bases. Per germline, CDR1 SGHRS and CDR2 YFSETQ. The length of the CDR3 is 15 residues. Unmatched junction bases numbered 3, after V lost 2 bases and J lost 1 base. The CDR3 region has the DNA TGCGCCAGCAGCTTCGAAGCGGGAGGCACAGATACGCAGTATTTT. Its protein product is CASSFEAGGTDTQYF. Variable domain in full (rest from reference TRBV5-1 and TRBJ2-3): KAGVTQTPRYLIKTRGQQVTLSCSPISGHRSVSWYQQTPGQGLQFLFEYFSETQRNKGNFPGRFSGRQFSNSRSEMNVSTLELGDSALYLCASSFEAGGTDTQYFGPGTRLTVL.

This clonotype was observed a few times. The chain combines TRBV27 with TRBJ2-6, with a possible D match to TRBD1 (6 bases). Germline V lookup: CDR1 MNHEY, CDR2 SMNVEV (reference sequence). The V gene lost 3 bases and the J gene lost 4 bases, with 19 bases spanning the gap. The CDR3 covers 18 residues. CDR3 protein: CASSFTTLRGPGANVLTF. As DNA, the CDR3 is TGTGCCAGCAGTTTTACAACCCTCAGGGGTCCCGGGGCCAACGTCCTGACTTTC.

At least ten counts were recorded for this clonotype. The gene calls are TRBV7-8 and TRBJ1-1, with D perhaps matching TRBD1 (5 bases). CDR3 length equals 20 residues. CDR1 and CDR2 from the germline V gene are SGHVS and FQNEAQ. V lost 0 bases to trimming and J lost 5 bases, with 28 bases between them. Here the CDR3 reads CASSLAVRQGRTKGLTEAFF. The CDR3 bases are TGTGCCAGCAGCTTAGCAGTACGGCAGGGAAGGACAAAGGGCTTGACTGAAGCTTTCTTT.

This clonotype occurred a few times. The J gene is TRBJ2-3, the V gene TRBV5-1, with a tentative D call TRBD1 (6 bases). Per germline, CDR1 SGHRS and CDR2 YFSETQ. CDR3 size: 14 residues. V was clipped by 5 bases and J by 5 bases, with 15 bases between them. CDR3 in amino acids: CASSLQGEVDTQYF. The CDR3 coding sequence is TGCGCCAGCAGTTTACAGGGAGAAGTAGATACGCAGTATTTT. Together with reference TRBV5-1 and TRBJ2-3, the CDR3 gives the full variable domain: KAGVTQTPRYLIKTRGQQVTLSCSPISGHRSVSWYQQTPGQGLQFLFEYFSETQRNKGNFPGRFSGRQFSNSRSEMNVSTLELGDSALYLCASSLQGEVDTQYFGPGTRLTVL.

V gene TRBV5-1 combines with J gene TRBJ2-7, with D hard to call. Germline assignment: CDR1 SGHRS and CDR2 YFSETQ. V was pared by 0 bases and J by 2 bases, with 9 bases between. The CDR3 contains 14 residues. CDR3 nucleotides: TGCGCCAGCAGCTTGGATCTGGGCCCCTACGAGCAGTACGTC. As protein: CASSLDLGPYEQYV.

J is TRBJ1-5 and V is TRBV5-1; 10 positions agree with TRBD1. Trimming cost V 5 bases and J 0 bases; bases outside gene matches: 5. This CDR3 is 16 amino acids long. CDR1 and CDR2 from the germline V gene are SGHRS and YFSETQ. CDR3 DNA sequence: TGCGCCAGCAGTCCCGGGACAGGGGATAGCAATCAGCCCCAGCATTTT. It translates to CASSPGTGDSNQPQHF.

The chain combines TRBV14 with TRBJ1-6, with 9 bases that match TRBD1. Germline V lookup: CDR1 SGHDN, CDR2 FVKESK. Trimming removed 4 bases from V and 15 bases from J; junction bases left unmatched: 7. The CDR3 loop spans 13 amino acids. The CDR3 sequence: CASSRDRAGLLHF. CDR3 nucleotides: TGTGCCAGCAGCCGGGACAGGGCAGGTCTCCTCCACTTT.

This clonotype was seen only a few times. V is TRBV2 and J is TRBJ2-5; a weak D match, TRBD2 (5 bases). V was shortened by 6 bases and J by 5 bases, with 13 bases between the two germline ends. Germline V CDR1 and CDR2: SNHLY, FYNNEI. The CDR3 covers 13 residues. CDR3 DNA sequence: TGTGCCAGCAGCGAACAGCCGGGGGAGACCCAGTACTTC. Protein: CASSEQPGETQYF.

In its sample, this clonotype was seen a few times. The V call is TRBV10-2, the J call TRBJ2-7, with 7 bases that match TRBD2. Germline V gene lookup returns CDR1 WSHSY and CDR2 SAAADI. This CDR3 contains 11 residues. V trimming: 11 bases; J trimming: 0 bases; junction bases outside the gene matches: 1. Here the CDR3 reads CACGSSYEQYF. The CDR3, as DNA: TGCGCCTGCGGGAGCTCCTACGAGCAGTACTTC.

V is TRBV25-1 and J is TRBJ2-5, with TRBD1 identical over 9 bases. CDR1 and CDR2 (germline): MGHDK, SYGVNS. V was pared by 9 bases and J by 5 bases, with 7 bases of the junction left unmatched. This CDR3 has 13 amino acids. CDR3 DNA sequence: TGTGCCAGTACCGGGACAGGGTGGGAGACCCAGTACTTC. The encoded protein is CASTGTGWETQYF.

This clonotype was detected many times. The DNA for the CDR3 is TGTGCCATCAGTGGGTCGAGGGGGGAGAATTCACCCCTCCACTTT. Translated: CAISGSRGENSPLHF. The chain couples TRBV10-3 to TRBJ1-6, with D possibly TRBD1 on 6 matching bases. CDR3 size: 15 residues. CDR1 ENHRY and CDR2 SYGVKD come from the germline V gene. Trimming took off 4 bases at V and 7 bases at J, with 14 bases between the two ends.

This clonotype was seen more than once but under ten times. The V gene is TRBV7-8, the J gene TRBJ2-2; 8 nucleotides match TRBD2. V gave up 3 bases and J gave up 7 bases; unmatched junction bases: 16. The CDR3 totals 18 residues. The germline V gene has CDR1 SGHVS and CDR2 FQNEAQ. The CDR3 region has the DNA TGTGCCAGCAGCTTCCCTTTCAATAGCGGGAATGATGACGGGGAGCTGTTTTTT. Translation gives CASSFPFNSGNDDGELFF.